This entry is about one T cell receptor beta chain. Its target is unknown. The CDR3 length is 17 residues. J lost 3 bases, V lost 4 bases, and 13 bases had no gene match. Germline assignment: CDR1 SGHRS and CDR2 YFSETQ. PBMC samples from each donor numbered at least one pre-ART and at least two post-ART. In the United States, treatment was given to all participants with HIV. Cryopreserved PBMC samples of roughly 1-10 million cells were used for DNA extraction. Researchers ran immunoSEQ v3.0 at survey level. Clones were read by immunoSEQ multiplex PCR, and TCRdb kept only the in-frame ones, dropping some. The sample contains around 15,000 clones, around 80% of which appear only once. This specimen belongs to a study of long-term antiretroviral therapy in people with HIV. Study-level points and caveats: ART adherence, viral resistance and therapy changes were not recorded.

The sequence came from a man between 40 and 49 years old with HIV. The rearrangement uses TRBV5-1 and TRBJ2-7, with 10 bases fitting TRBD2. The material was unsorted PBMCs, obtained 2.1 years after starting antiretroviral therapy. CDR3 sequence reads: CASSVASGGVKIYEQYF. The DNA of the CDR3 is TGCGCCAGCAGCGTGGCGAGCGGGGGGGTAAAAATCTACGAGCAGTACTTC.